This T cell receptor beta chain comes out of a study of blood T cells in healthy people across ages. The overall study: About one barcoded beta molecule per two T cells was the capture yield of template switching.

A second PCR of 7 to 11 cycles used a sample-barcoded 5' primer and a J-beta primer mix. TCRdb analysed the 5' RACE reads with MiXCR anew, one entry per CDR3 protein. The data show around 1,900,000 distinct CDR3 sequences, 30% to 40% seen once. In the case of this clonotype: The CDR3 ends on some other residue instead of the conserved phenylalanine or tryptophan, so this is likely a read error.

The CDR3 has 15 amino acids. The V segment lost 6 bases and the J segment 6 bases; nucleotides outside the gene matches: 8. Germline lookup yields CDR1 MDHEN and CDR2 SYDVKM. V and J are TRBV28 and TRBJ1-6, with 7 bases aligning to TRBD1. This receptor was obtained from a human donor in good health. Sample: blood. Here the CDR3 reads CASRLRGQPNSPLHL. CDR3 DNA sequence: TGTGCCAGCAGACTAAGGGGACAGCCTAATTCACCCCTCCACCTT.